The 8 T cell receptor beta chains presented below share a single source sample, sequenced in a study of blood T cells in healthy people across ages. Together with a sample-barcoded 5' primer, a J-beta primer mix was included in a second PCR lasting roughly 6 to 12 cycles. TCRdb reprocessed the 5' RACE reads with MiXCR, giving one entry per CDR3 protein. Of more than 700,000 distinct CDR3 sequences in the sample, roughly 53% were seen once. The specimen was blood. These TCRs come from an elderly man in good health.

This clonotype showed up just a few times. CDR3 sequence: CASRGGSDSQETQYF. The CDR3 bases are TGTGCCAGCCGAGGGGGCTCAGATTCCCAAGAGACCCAGTACTTC. The genes are TRBV7-2 and TRBJ2-5, with 7 bases lining up with TRBD1. CDR3 length: 15 amino acids. Trimming took 8 bases from V and 1 from J; bases not matched to a gene: 10. Germline CDR1 reads SGHTA; CDR2 reads FQGNSA. The complete variable domain, with remaining parts taken from reference TRBV7-2 and TRBJ2-5, reads GAGVSQSPSNKVTEKGKDVELRCDPISGHTALYWYRQSLGQGLEFLIYFQGNSAPDKSGLPSDRFSAERTGGSVSTLTIQRTQQEDSAVYLCASRGGSDSQETQYFGPGTRLLVL.

This clonotype occurred a few times. The chain has TRBV12-3 or TRBV12-4 and TRBJ2-7, with 7 nucleotides matching TRBD1. This CDR3 region has 14 residues. V shed 6 bases and J 5 bases; nucleotides not matched to a gene: 10. CDR3 bases: TGTGCCAGCAGCCGACAGGGTAGGTCAGACGAGCAGTACTTC. It codes for CASSRQGRSDEQYF.

This clonotype was observed a few times. The V gene is TRBV7-9, the J gene TRBJ2-6; D not resolved. CDR1 is SEHNR, CDR2 FQNEAQ, per germline (reference sequence). Trimming shortened V by 5 bases and J by 2 bases, and 10 bases separated the two germline ends. This CDR3 is 15 amino acids long. CDR3 DNA sequence: TGTGCCAGCAGCCTCCGGGCTGCTGGGGCCAACGTCCTGACTTTC. The encoded protein is CASSLRAAGANVLTF.

This clonotype was detected a few times. The chain uses TRBV3-1 and TRBJ2-7; D possibly uses TRBD1 or TRBD2 (6 bases each). The CDR3 consists of 14 residues. V lost 4 bases, J lost 6 bases, and 16 bases lay in between. Germline CDR1 reads LGHDT; CDR2 reads YNNKEL (reference sequence). CDR3 residues: CASSPRGGSSEQYF. CDR3 DNA: TGTGCCAGCAGCCCCCGAGGGGGGAGTTCCGAGCAGTACTTC.

This chain connects TRBV4-2 to TRBJ2-2, with 10 bases lining up with TRBD2. In germline, CDR1 is LGHNA, CDR2 YNFKEQ. This CDR3 has 19 amino acids. The V gene end was trimmed by 4 bases and the J gene end by 4 bases; junction bases not matched to a gene: 15. CDR3 residues: CASSLDNTGLARSTGELFF. CDR3 coding DNA: TGTGCCAGCAGCCTTGACAACACGGGACTAGCGAGAAGCACCGGGGAGCTGTTTTTT.

Of note for this clonotype: A much larger clone sits a single nucleotide away, making a read error possible. The chain recombines TRBV2 with TRBJ2-4, with D unresolved. Germline values: CDR1 SNHLY, CDR2 FYNNEI. The CDR3 has 15 amino acids. The CDR3 DNA follows: TGTGCCAGCAGGAACCCAGATATAGCCAAAGACATTCAGTACTTC. It encodes CASRNPDIAKDIQYF.

A single count supports this clonotype. The V gene is TRBV12-3 or TRBV12-4, the J gene TRBJ1-2; no clear D gene. The CDR3 is 15 amino acids. Trimming shortened V by 6 bases and J by 6 bases, and 20 bases separated the two germline ends. In DNA, the CDR3 is TGTGCCAGCAGCCTAATCACCGGGCCGACGGATGGCTACACCTTC. Translated: CASSLITGPTDGYTF.

The chain carries TRBV7-2 and TRBJ2-1, with a tentative D call TRBD1 (6 bases). The J call could be wrong; TRBJ2-7 is a better fit for the DNA end. This CDR3 is built from 15 residues. Germline V gives CDR1 SGHTA, CDR2 FQGNSA. CDR3 sequence (DNA): TGTGCCAGCAGCTTAGTTTCGGACAGCTACAATGAGCAGTACTTC. Protein sequence: CASSLVSDSYNEQYF.